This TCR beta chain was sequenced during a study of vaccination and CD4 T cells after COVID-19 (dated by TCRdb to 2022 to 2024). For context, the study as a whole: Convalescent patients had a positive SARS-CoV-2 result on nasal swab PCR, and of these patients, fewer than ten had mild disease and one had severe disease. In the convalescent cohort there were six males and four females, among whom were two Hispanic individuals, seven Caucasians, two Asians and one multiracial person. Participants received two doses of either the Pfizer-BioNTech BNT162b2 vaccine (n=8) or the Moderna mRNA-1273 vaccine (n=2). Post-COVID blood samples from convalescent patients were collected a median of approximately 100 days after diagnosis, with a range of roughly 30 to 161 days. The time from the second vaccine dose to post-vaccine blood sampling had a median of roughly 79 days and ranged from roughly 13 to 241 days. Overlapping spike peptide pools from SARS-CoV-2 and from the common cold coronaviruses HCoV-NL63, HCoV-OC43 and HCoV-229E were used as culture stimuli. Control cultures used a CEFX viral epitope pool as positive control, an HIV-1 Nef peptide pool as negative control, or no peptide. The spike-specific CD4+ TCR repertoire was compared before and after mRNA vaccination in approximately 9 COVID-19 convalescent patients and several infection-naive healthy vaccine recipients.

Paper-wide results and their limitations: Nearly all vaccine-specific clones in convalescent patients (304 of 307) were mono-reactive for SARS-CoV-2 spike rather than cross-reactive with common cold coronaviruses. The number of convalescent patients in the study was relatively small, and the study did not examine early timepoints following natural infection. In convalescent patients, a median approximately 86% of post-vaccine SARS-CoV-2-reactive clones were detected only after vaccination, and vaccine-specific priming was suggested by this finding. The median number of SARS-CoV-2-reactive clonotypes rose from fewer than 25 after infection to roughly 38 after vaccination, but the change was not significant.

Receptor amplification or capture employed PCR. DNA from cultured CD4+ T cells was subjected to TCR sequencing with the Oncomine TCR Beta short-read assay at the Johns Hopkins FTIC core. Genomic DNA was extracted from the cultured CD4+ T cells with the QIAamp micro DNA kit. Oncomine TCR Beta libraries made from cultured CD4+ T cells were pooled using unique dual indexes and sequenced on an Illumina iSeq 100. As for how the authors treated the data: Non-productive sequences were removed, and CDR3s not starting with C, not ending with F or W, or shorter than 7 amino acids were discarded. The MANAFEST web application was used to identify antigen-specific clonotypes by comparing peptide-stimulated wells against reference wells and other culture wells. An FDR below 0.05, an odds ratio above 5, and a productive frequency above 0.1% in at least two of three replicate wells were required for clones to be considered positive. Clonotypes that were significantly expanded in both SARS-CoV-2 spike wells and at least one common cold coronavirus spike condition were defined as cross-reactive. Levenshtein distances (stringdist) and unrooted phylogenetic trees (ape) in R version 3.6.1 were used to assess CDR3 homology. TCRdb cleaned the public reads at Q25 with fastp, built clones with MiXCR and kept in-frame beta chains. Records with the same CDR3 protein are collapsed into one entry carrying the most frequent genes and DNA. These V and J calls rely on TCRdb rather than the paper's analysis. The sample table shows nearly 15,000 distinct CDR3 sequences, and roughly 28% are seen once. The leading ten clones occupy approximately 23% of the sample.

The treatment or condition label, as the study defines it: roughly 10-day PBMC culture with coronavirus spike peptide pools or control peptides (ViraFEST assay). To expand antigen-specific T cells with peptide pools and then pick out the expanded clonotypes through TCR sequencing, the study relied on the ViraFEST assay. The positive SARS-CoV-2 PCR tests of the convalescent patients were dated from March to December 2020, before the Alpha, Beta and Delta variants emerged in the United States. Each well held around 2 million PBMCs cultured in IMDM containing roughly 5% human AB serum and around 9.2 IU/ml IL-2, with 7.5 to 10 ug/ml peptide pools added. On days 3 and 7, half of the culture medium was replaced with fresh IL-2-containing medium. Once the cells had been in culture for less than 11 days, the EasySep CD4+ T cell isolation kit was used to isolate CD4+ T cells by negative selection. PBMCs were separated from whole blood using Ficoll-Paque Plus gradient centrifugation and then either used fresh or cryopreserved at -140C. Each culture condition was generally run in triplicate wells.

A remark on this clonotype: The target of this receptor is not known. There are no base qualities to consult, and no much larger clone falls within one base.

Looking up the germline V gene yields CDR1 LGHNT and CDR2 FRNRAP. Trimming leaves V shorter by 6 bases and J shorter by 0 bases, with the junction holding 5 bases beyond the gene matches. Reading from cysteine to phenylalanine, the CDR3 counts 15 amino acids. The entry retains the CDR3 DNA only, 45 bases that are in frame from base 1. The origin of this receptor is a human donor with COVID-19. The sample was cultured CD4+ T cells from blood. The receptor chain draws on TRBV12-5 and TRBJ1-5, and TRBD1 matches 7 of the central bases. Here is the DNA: TGTGCTAGTGGGGGGGACAGAAATAGCAATCAGCCCCAGCATTTT. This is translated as CASGGDRNSNQPQHF. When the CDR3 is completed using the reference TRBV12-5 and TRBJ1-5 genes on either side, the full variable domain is DARVTQTPRHKVTEMGQEVTMRCQPILGHNTVFWYRQTMMQGLELLAYFRNRAPLDDSGMPKDRFSAEMPDATLATLKIQPSEPRDSAVYFCASGGDRNSNQPQHFGDGTRLSIL.